A selection of T cell receptor beta chains follows, all from one sample in a study of T cells expressing NK-cell markers. Reprocessing the 5' RACE reads, TCRdb reports a single entry for every CDR3 protein and omits DNA. This table holds approximately 420,000 distinct CDR3 sequences. Source material: blood T cells: a sorted CD56 or NKG2C T cell subset, CD4+ or CD8+ T cells, or bulk PBMC T cells (not recorded which). The source is a woman aged 45-60 years in good health. The CDR3 runs from the conserved cysteine through the conserved F or W.

v_gene	j_gene	CDR3aa
TRBV10-3	TRBJ2-7	CAPEGDSYEQYF
TRBV15	TRBJ1-1	CATSRDFSQQTEAFF
TRBV11-2	TRBJ2-1	CASSRGHQRGDEQFF
TRBV20-1	TRBJ1-1	CSAKVPKGTEAFF
TRBV7-9	TRBJ2-1	CASSLGSSPQHNEQFF
TRBV7-9	TRBJ1-2	CASSLAVTEYGYTF
TRBV10-3	TRBJ1-2	CATWTVYGYTF
TRBV9	TRBJ2-1	CASSALAGGSGEQFF
TRBV6-5	TRBJ2-2	CASSGRTTGTGELFF
TRBV9	TRBJ2-3	CASSVASGGSLADTQYF
TRBV7-9	TRBJ2-2	CASSFPGLAGGHSKGELFF
TRBV29-1	TRBJ1-3	CSVEDVGRGGNTIYF
TRBV5-5	TRBJ2-2	CASSLERNTGELFF
TRBV29-1	TRBJ2-1	CSVESLRQGADEQFF
TRBV12-3/TRBV12-4	TRBJ2-7	CASSLALGIPLHYEQYF
TRBV20-1	TRBJ2-7	CSARDWGESYEQYF
TRBV7-6	TRBJ2-3	CASSSTATDTQYF
TRBV7-2	TRBJ1-1	CASSLEGRVGRLTEAFF
TRBV15	TRBJ2-7	CATSTLGEQYF
TRBV2	TRBJ1-4	CASSDITGGNEKLFF
TRBV25-1	TRBJ2-5	CASQAWQETQYF
TRBV15	TRBJ2-5	CATSRATTGDRETQYF
TRBV5-1	TRBJ2-1	CASSRDYSYNEQFF